This T cell receptor (beta chain) was found in a study of T cell responses to AZD1222 COVID-19 vaccine. Study results and limitations: The study sampled repertoires only after the peak T cell response. The sample set comprised mostly white British donors with more females, and clonal diversity was possibly underestimated.

To note about this clone: Its antigen remains unknown.

Clones were sequenced by immunoSEQ multiplex PCR, and TCRdb holds only the in-frame ones, with some missing. The sample holds fewer than 200,000 clones, about 90% seen once. Combined were second doses at about 4 or about 12 weeks. The V and J ends lost 4 bases and 0 bases respectively, with 11 bases between them. This CDR3 has 15 amino acids. CDR1 and CDR2 (germline): SGHRS, YFSETQ. V and J are TRBV5-1 and TRBJ1-3, with D possibly matching TRBD1 (6 bases). Material: peripheral blood, obtained 28 days after the second AZD1222 dose. The TCR comes from an adult who received the AZD1222 COVID-19 vaccine. The CDR3 DNA is TGCGCCAGCAGCCGAAACAGGGACTCTGGAAACACCATATATTTT. Translated: CASSRNRDSGNTIYF.